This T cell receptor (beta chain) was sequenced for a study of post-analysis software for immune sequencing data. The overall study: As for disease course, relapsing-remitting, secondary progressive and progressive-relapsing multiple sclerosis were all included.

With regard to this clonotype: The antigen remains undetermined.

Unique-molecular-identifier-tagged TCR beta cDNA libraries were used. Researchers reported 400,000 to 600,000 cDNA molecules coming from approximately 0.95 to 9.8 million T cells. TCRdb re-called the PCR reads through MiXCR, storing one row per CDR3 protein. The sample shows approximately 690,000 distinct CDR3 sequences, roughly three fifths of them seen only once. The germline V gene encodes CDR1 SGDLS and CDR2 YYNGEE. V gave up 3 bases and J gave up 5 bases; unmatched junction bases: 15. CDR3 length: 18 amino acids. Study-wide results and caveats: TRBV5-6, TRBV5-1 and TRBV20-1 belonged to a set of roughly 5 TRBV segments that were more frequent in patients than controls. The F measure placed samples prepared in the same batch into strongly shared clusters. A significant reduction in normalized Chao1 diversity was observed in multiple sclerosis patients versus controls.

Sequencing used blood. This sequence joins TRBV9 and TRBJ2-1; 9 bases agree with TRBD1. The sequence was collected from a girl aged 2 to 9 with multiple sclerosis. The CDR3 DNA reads TGTGCCAGCAGCGGAGATAGGCCCGGGACAGGGAGCCACAATGAGCAGTTCTTC. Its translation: CASSGDRPGTGSHNEQFF. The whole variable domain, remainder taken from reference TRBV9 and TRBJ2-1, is DSGVTQTPKHLITATGQRVTLRCSPRSGDLSVYWYQQSLDQGLQFLIQYYNGEERAKGNILERFSAQQFPDLHSELNLSSLELGDSALYFCASSGDRPGTGSHNEQFFGPGTRLTVL.